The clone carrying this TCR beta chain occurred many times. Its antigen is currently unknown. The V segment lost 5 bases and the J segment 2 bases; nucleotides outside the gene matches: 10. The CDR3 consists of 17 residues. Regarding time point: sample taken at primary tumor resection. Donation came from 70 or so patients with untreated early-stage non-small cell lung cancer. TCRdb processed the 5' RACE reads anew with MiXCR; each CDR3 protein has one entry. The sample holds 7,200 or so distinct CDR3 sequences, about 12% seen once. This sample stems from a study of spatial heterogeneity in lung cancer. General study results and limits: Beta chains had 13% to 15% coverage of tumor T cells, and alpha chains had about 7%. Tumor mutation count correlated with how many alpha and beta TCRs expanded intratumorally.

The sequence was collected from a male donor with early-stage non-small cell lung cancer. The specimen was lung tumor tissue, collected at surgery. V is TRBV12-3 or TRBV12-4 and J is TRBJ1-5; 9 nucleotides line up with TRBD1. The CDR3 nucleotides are TGTGCCAGCAGTCGAGGACAGGGGCTAGGGGGCAATCAGCCCCAGCATTTT. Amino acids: CASSRGQGLGGNQPQHF.